The subject of this entry is one T cell receptor beta chain. These data originate in a study of blood T cell repertoires in COVID-19. As for the study in general: The United States, Italy and Spain were the sources of the acute and convalescent COVID-19 samples. Sources were T cells, B-cell-depleted T cells, or PBMCs; the material itself was cDNA or gDNA.

Germline CDR1 is SGHVS and CDR2 is FQNEAQ. V shed 3 bases and J 4 bases; nucleotides not matched to a gene: 9. The CDR3 contains 17 residues. Some clones are missing from TCRdb's copy, which holds only in-frame ones; the method was immunoSEQ multiplex PCR. The sample shows 15,000 to 20,000 clones, 80% of them seen only once. The receptor's source is a man older than 75 with acute or convalescent COVID-19. V is TRBV7-8 and J is TRBJ2-2, with 9 nucleotides matching TRBD2. Source material: peripheral blood. The DNA of the CDR3 is TGTGCCAGCAGCTTCCTACAGACTAGCGGTGGCACCGGGGAGCTGTTTTTT. Residues: CASSFLQTSGGTGELFF.